A single sample is the source of the 20 T cell receptor beta chains below, sequenced in a study of shared clonotypes between healthy human individuals. Clones were sequenced by immunoSEQ multiplex PCR, and TCRdb holds only the in-frame ones, with some missing. The data hold about 2.1 million clones, with roughly 93% observed a single time. Naive CD8 isolation took CD45RO-negative cells positively selected for CCR7 and excluded terminally differentiated effector memory CD45RA+ cells. The sample taken for sequencing was naive CD8+ T cells from PBMCs. All receptors derive from a man aged 18 to 29 in good health. Some clones in this sample may be carry-over from other donors' samples.

The chain combines TRBV10-3 with TRBJ1-3; D is unclear. Germline V lookup: CDR1 ENHRY, CDR2 SYGVKD. The CDR3 has 15 residues. V was clipped by 7 bases and J by 4 bases, with 17 bases between them. The CDR3 DNA is TGTGCCATCACCCGAGATCCAGGAGTCGGAAACACCATATATTTT. The encoded protein is CAITRDPGVGNTIYF.

The chain is built from TRBV9 and TRBJ2-5; TRBD2 is a possible D gene (6 bases). Germline V gene sequence: CDR1 SGDLS, CDR2 YYNGEE. The CDR3 spans 12 residues. V lost 3 bases, J lost 10 bases, and 13 bases lay in between. The CDR3 loop is CASSAQWGDQYF. The CDR3 bases are TGTGCCAGCAGCGCACAATGGGGGGACCAGTACTTC.

The rearrangement uses TRBV30 and TRBJ1-1; a weak D match, TRBD1 (5 bases). This CDR3 spans 10 amino acids. Germline V CDR1 and CDR2: GTSNPN, SVGIG (reference sequence). This chain's CDR3 is CALNPGEAFF. The CDR3 DNA is TGTGCTTTGAACCCAGGGGAAGCTTTCTTT.

Comments on this clone: Different DNA sequences within this sample yield the same CDR3. The rearrangement uses TRBV5-6 and TRBJ2-7, with TRBD1 as a possible D gene (5 bases). V was cut by 1 base and J by 2 bases, with 7 bases left in between. This CDR3 region has 13 residues. The germline gives CDR1 SGHDT, CDR2 YYEEEE. The CDR3: CASSLQGAYEQYF. The CDR3 coding sequence is TGTGCCAGCAGCTTGCAAGGGGCCTACGAGCAGTACTTC.

The chain joins TRBV5-1 to TRBJ2-3; D is undetermined. V was trimmed by 6 bases and J by 0 bases, leaving 11 bases between them. The CDR3 consists of 14 residues. The germline gives CDR1 SGHRS, CDR2 YFSETQ. CDR3 DNA sequence: TGCGCCAGCACGATAGAAGCTAGCACAGATACGCAGTATTTT. Translation: CASTIEASTDTQYF.

The rearrangement uses TRBV6-5 and TRBJ2-5; D is possibly TRBD2 (6 bases). Trimming took off 0 bases at V and 5 bases at J, with 13 bases between the two ends. This CDR3 comprises 15 residues. Per the germline V gene, CDR1 is MNHEY and CDR2 is SVGAGI. The CDR3, as DNA: TGTGCCAGCAGTTACTCCGCGACTAGAAGGGAGACCCAGTACTTC. Amino acid sequence: CASSYSATRRETQYF.

The chain combines TRBV6-1 with TRBJ2-7, with TRBD2 identical over 8 bases. This CDR3 region has 12 residues. With 8 bases clipped from V and 2 bases from J, the junction kept 2 bases outside the gene matches. Germline V gene lookup returns CDR1 MNHNS and CDR2 SASEGT. CDR3 in DNA: TGTGCCAGCGTAGCGGGGCCCTACGAGCAGTACTTC. It specifies CASVAGPYEQYF.

The V call is TRBV27, the J call TRBJ1-1, with TRBD1 identical over 8 bases. The CDR3 has 16 amino acids. The J segment lost 7 bases and the V segment lost 2 bases, leaving 12 bases of the junction unmatched. The germline gives CDR1 MNHEY, CDR2 SMNVEV (reference sequence). The CDR3 loop is CASSLTIPGGSGEAFF. For the CDR3, the DNA is TGTGCCAGCAGTTTAACAATACCAGGGGGCAGTGGTGAAGCTTTCTTT.

This chain connects TRBV9 to TRBJ2-7, with 11 bases matching TRBD2. Losses at the gene ends were 6 bases for V and 3 bases for J; bases not matched to a gene: 8. The CDR3 sequence is 15 residues long. Germline V gene lookup returns CDR1 SGDLS and CDR2 YYNGEE. The CDR3 reads CASNEAGTSGYEQYF. The CDR3 coding sequence is TGTGCCAGCAACGAAGCCGGGACTAGCGGCTACGAGCAGTACTTC.

With regard to this clone: At one end the junction does not follow the germline gene, possibly because of a read error. V gene TRBV13 combines with J gene TRBJ2-7; TRBD1 matches at 7 bases. There are 13 residues in the CDR3. Germline values: CDR1 PRHDT, CDR2 FYEKMQ (reference sequence). The CDR3 sequence is CASNLGGWDEQYF. CDR3 sequence (DNA): TGTGCCAGCAACTTAGGGGGCTGGGACGAGCAGTACTTC.

The rearrangement links TRBV7-3 to TRBJ2-3; 10 nucleotides match TRBD1. With 8 bases clipped from V and 1 base from J, the junction kept 3 bases outside the gene matches. There are 14 residues in the CDR3. The V gene's germline CDR1 is SGHTA and CDR2 FQGTGA. CDR3 loop: CASGDRGRTDTQYF. The DNA of the CDR3 is TGTGCCAGCGGAGACAGGGGGCGCACAGATACGCAGTATTTT.

The CDR3 DNA is TGTGCCAGCAGCTTTAGCGGGAGTGGTAATGAGCAGTTCTTC. Its protein is CASSFSGSGNEQFF. The chain employs TRBV11-3 and TRBJ2-1; the match to TRBD2 covers 9 bases. CDR1 SGHNT and CDR2 YENEEA come from the germline V gene. J gave up 7 bases and V 3 bases, and 4 bases lay outside the gene matches. The CDR3 is 14 amino acids.

This chain joins TRBV7-9 and TRBJ1-2; D unclear. V was cut by 5 bases and J by 5 bases, with 21 bases left in between. CDR1 and CDR2 from the germline V gene are SEHNR and FQNEAQ (reference sequence). CDR3 length: 16 residues. This CDR3 is CASSPLEAEVGYGYTF. The DNA for the CDR3 is TGTGCCAGCAGCCCCCTAGAAGCCGAGGTGGGGTATGGCTACACCTTC. Looking up the rest from reference TRBV7-9 and TRBJ1-2 gives the full variable domain: DTGVSQNPRHKITKRGQNVTFRCDPISEHNRLYWYRQTLGQGPEFLTYFQNEAQLEKSRLLSDRFSAERPKGSFSTLEIQRTEQGDSAMYLCASSPLEAEVGYGYTFGSGTRLTVV.

The chain carries TRBV28 and TRBJ2-5; 12 nucleotides match TRBD2. Unmatched junction bases numbered 7, after V lost 3 bases and J lost 2 bases. Germline V gene data show CDR1 as MDHEN and CDR2 as SYDVKM. The CDR3 spans 17 residues. The CDR3 sequence: CASSFATSGGLQETQYF. Written as DNA, the CDR3 is TGTGCCAGCAGTTTCGCGACTAGCGGGGGACTTCAAGAGACCCAGTACTTC. The full variable domain, with the rest looked up from reference TRBV28 and TRBJ2-5, is DVKVTQSSRYLVKRTGEKVFLECVQDMDHENMFWYRQDPGLGLRLIYFSYDVKMKEKGDIPEGYSVSREKKERFSLILESASTNQTSMYLCASSFATSGGLQETQYFGPGTRLLVL.

V and J are TRBV9 and TRBJ2-2; tentatively, D is TRBD1 or TRBD2 (5 bases each). The CDR3 has 17 amino acids. CDR1 SGDLS and CDR2 YYNGEE come from the germline V gene. The V gene lost 3 bases and the J gene lost 2 bases, with 17 bases spanning the gap. CDR3 nucleotide sequence: TGTGCCAGCAGCGCGGAGATGGGACCCCGAAACACCGGGGAGCTGTTTTTT. Translated: CASSAEMGPRNTGELFF. Together with reference TRBV9 and TRBJ2-2, the CDR3 gives the full variable domain: DSGVTQTPKHLITATGQRVTLRCSPRSGDLSVYWYQQSLDQGLQFLIQYYNGEERAKGNILERFSAQQFPDLHSELNLSSLELGDSALYFCASSAEMGPRNTGELFFGEGSRLTVL.

This clone has just a few counts. The chain carries TRBV9 and TRBJ1-1; D is possibly TRBD1 (5 bases). The CDR3 length is 13 residues. Per the germline V gene, CDR1 is SGDLS and CDR2 is YYNGEE. V lost 5 bases and J 5 bases, leaving 13 bases between the germline ends. The CDR3 DNA is TGTGCCAGCAGTGGGGGGAAGTCGACTGAAGCTTTCTTT. Amino acid sequence: CASSGGKSTEAFF. The whole variable domain, filled in from reference TRBV9 and TRBJ1-1, reads DSGVTQTPKHLITATGQRVTLRCSPRSGDLSVYWYQQSLDQGLQFLIQYYNGEERAKGNILERFSAQQFPDLHSELNLSSLELGDSALYFCASSGGKSTEAFFGQGTRLTVV.

J is TRBJ2-7 and V is TRBV18; D unclear. V lost 6 bases and J lost 0, with 6 bases in between. Looked up from germline, CDR1 is KGHSH and CDR2 is LQKENI. The CDR3 totals 12 residues. The CDR3 sequence is CASSKSSYEQYF. CDR3 nucleotide sequence: TGTGCCAGCTCCAAAAGCTCCTACGAGCAGTACTTC. The complete variable domain, with remaining parts taken from reference TRBV18 and TRBJ2-7, reads NAGVMQNPRHLVRRRGQEARLRCSPMKGHSHVYWYRQLPEEGLKFMVYLQKENIIDESGMPKERFSAEFPKEGPSILRIQQVVRGDSAAYFCASSKSSYEQYFGPGTRLTVT.

The CDR3 loop is CASSEALGGWDYGYTF. CDR3 nucleotides: TGTGCCAGCAGTGAAGCGCTAGGGGGGTGGGACTATGGCTACACCTTC. The genes are TRBV6-1 and TRBJ1-2; tentatively, D is TRBD1 (6 bases). The V gene's germline CDR1 is MNHNS and CDR2 SASEGT. V was trimmed by 0 bases and J by 3 bases, leaving 14 bases between them. This CDR3 contains 16 residues.

The gene calls are TRBV28 and TRBJ2-7, with D possibly matching TRBD2 (5 bases). V was trimmed by 2 bases and J by 2 bases, leaving 10 bases between them. This CDR3 region has 14 residues. Germline V gene lookup returns CDR1 MDHEN and CDR2 SYDVKM. The CDR3 is CASSLIATAYEQYF. The DNA of the CDR3 is TGTGCCAGCAGTTTAATAGCGACCGCCTACGAGCAGTACTTC.

The rearrangement joins TRBV7-2 to TRBJ2-1; weak D call: TRBD2 (6 bases). The V gene's germline CDR1 is SGHTA and CDR2 FQGNSA. This CDR3 comprises 16 residues. The V end was cut by 5 bases, the J end by 4 bases, with 18 bases between. CDR3 residues: CASSPRQRASYNEQFF. The CDR3 DNA is TGTGCCAGCAGCCCCCGCCAGCGGGCGAGTTACAATGAGCAGTTCTTC.